This TCR beta chain comes out of a study of T cell responses to AZD1222 COVID-19 vaccine. There are 15 residues in the CDR3. J gave up 5 bases and V 7 bases, and 11 bases lay outside the gene matches. Germline lookup yields CDR1 MNHEY and CDR2 SVGAGI. In this sample, this clone turned up a few times. Assay used: immunoSEQ multiplex PCR; TCRdb lists only in-frame clones, some missing. The profile shows roughly 140,000 clones, almost 90% of them singletons. The genes are TRBV6-5 and TRBJ1-2; 9 nucleotides line up with TRBD1. Sequences were derived from peripheral blood, sampled on day 0 of AZD1222 vaccination. The clonotype was recovered from an adult in good health. The CDR3 DNA sequence: TGTGCCAGCAACCCATCCACAGGGGGCTGGTATGGCTACACCTTC. It codes for CASNPSTGGWYGYTF.